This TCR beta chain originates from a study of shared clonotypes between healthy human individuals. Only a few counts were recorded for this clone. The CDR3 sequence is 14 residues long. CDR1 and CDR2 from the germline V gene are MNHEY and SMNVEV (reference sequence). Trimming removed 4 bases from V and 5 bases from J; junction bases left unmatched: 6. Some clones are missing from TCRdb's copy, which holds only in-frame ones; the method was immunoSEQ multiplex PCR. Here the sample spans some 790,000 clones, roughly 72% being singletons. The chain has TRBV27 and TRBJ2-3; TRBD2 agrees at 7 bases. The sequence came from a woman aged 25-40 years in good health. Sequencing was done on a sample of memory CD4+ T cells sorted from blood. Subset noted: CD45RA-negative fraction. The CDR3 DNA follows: TGTGCCAGCAGTTCGACTAGCTACGGAGATACGCAGTATTTT. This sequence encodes CASSSTSYGDTQYF.